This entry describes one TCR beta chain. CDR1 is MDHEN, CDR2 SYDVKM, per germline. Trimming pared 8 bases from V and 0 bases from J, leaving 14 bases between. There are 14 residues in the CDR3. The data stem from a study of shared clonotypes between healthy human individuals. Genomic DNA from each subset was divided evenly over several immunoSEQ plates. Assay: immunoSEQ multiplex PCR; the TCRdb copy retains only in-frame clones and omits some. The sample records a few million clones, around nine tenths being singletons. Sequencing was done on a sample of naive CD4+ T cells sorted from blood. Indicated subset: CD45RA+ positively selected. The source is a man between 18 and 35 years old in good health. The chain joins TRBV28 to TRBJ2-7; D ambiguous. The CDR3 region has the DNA TGTGCCAGCGGAACCGGGCCCCTCTCCTACGAGCAGTACTTC. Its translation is CASGTGPLSYEQYF.